These 20 T cell receptor beta chains share one sample of origin, sequenced in a study of blood T cell repertoires in COVID-19. The method was immunoSEQ multiplex PCR; TCRdb's version includes in-frame clones alone and lacks a portion of them. This table holds some 170,000 clones, 82% found once. Sequencing was performed on peripheral blood. The receptors stem from a woman between 70 and 85 years old with acute or convalescent COVID-19.

J is TRBJ2-2 and V is TRBV30, with TRBD2 identical over 7 bases. The length of the CDR3 is 15 residues. V was clipped by 0 bases and J by 3 bases; unmatched bases: 4. Germline assignment: CDR1 GTSNPN and CDR2 SVGIG (reference sequence). The CDR3 DNA reads TGTGCCTGGAGTGTAGGACTAGGCGACACCGGGGAGCTGTTTTTT. This encodes CAWSVGLGDTGELFF.

The chain joins TRBV7-2 to TRBJ1-2; 7 bases are shared with TRBD1. Germline loops: CDR1 SGHTA, CDR2 FQGNSA. V dropped 5 bases and J dropped 9; count of bases not matched to a gene: 6. The CDR3 is made up of 12 amino acids. The CDR3 region has the DNA TGTGCCAGCAGCACCCTCAGGGGGAGCTACACCTTC. Encoded protein: CASSTLRGSYTF.

DNA of the CDR3: TGTGCCAGCTCTTTGGGGGGAGGCTCCTACGAGCAGTACTTC. Its protein is CASSLGGGSYEQYF. This chain uses TRBV28 with TRBJ2-7; D might be TRBD2 (6 bases). From germline, CDR1 is MDHEN and CDR2 SYDVKM. CDR3 length equals 14 residues. Trimming stripped 8 bases from V and 0 bases from J, with 14 bases between.

The chain carries TRBV6-6 and TRBJ2-3; possibly TRBD2 for D (6 bases). Germline values: CDR1 MNHNY, CDR2 SVGAGI (reference sequence). The CDR3 contains 14 residues. V lost 2 bases and J lost 4, with 10 bases in between. The CDR3 region has the DNA TGTGCCAGCAGTTACCCCTCGGGAGCAGATACGCAGTATTTT. This translates into CASSYPSGADTQYF.

V usage is TRBV28 and J usage is TRBJ1-1, with D uncertain. Looked up from germline, CDR1 is MDHEN and CDR2 is SYDVKM. The CDR3 contains 15 residues. Trimming removed 2 bases from V and 2 bases from J, with 12 bases in between. The chain's CDR3 is CASSLQEGFNTEAFF. The DNA of the CDR3 is TGTGCCAGCAGTTTACAGGAGGGCTTCAACACTGAAGCTTTCTTT.

The rearrangement uses TRBV30 and TRBJ2-6; no clear D gene. Germline values: CDR1 GTSNPN, CDR2 SVGIG (reference sequence). V lost 7 bases, J lost 4 bases, and 11 bases lay in between. This CDR3 is built from 13 residues. This CDR3 reads CAYQVAGANVLTF. CDR3 nucleotide sequence: TGTGCCTACCAGGTGGCAGGGGCCAACGTCCTGACTTTC.

The chain has TRBV11-3 and TRBJ2-7; possibly TRBD1 for D (6 bases). V lost 5 bases, J lost 3 bases, and 17 bases lay in between. The germline V gene encodes CDR1 SGHNT and CDR2 YENEEA. The CDR3 spans 15 residues. CDR3 sequence (DNA): TGTGCCAGCAGCACCCGGGACAAGGTCATCTACGAGCAGTACTTC. Protein sequence: CASSTRDKVIYEQYF.

This rearrangement joins TRBV6-5 to TRBJ1-2; 7 bases agree with TRBD1. Germline assignment: CDR1 MNHEY and CDR2 SVGAGI. The junction had 11 bases not matched to a gene; V was cut back by 5 bases and J by 8 bases. The CDR3 contains 14 residues. CDR3 bases: TGTGCCAGCAGTACACCCAGGGGGACTCGAGGCTACACCTTC. Its protein is CASSTPRGTRGYTF.

The chain combines TRBV7-2 with TRBJ2-1; weak D call: TRBD1 (7 bases). The CDR3 runs to 14 residues. Germline V CDR1 and CDR2: SGHTA, FQGNSA. V lost 5 bases, J lost 9 bases, and 17 bases lay in between. The CDR3 loop reads CASSTGLTGSEQFF. CDR3 sequence (DNA): TGTGCCAGCAGCACGGGACTGACAGGGTCTGAGCAGTTCTTC.

This chain uses TRBV14 with TRBJ2-7; 9 bases are a match to TRBD2. V lost 4 bases to trimming and J lost 1 base; unmatched junction nucleotides: 5. CDR3 length: 15 amino acids. In germline, CDR1 is SGHDN, CDR2 FVKESK. DNA of the CDR3: TGTGCCAGCAGCCCTCCCCTAGCGGGGTCCTACGAGCAGTACTTC. This encodes CASSPPLAGSYEQYF.

The J gene is TRBJ1-2, the V gene TRBV7-2; D possibly corresponds to TRBD1 (6 bases). The germline V gene encodes CDR1 SGHTA and CDR2 FQGNSA. The CDR3 sequence is 15 residues long. Trimming took 2 bases from V and 6 from J, leaving 16 bases between them. This CDR3 reads CASSLFLTGGDGYTF. The CDR3 DNA is TGTGCCAGCAGCTTATTTTTGACAGGAGGAGATGGCTACACCTTC.

This clone showed up just a few times. This chain links TRBV12-3 or TRBV12-4 with TRBJ1-5; D is possibly TRBD1 (6 bases). V gave up 6 bases and J gave up 6 bases, with 12 bases separating them. The CDR3 is 13 amino acids. The CDR3 loop reads CASSRGSGQPQHF. CDR3 DNA sequence: TGTGCCAGCAGCAGGGGAAGTGGTCAGCCCCAGCATTTT.

This chain links TRBV19 with TRBJ2-2, with D maybe TRBD2 (6 bases). V shed 3 bases and J shed 4 bases, with 12 bases lying between them. The germline V gene encodes CDR1 LNHDA and CDR2 SQIVND (reference sequence). The CDR3 totals 15 residues. Here the CDR3 DNA reads TGTGCCAGTAGTATCCTCCCGGGAGCCACCGGGGAGCTGTTTTTT. Its translation is CASSILPGATGELFF.

The chain joins TRBV6-2 or TRBV6-3 to TRBJ2-3, with 10 bases that match TRBD2. V shed 4 bases and J 0 bases; nucleotides not matched to a gene: 7. Looked up from germline, CDR1 is MNHEY and CDR2 is SVGEGT. This CDR3 has 17 amino acids. The CDR3 DNA sequence: TGTGCCAGCAGTTTAGCGGGGGGCCGATATAGCACAGATACGCAGTATTTT. Translation gives CASSLAGGRYSTDTQYF.

This chain links TRBV7-2 with TRBJ1-2; 7 nucleotides agree with TRBD1. This CDR3 has 14 amino acids. J was trimmed by 0 bases and V by 5 bases; bases with no gene match: 3. CDR1 and CDR2 (germline): SGHTA, FQGNSA. The CDR3, as DNA: TGTGCCAGCAGCGAGCAGGGGGCTAACTATGGCTACACCTTC. Protein product: CASSEQGANYGYTF.

The chain joins TRBV29-1 to TRBJ1-1; TRBD1 agrees at 9 bases. From germline, CDR1 is SQVTM and CDR2 ANQGSEA. This CDR3 is 15 amino acids long. After removal of 6 bases from V and 5 bases from J, the junction contained 13 bases not matched to a gene. The CDR3 loop is CSVGPSDRGRTEAFF. The CDR3 nucleotides read TGCAGCGTAGGGCCTTCGGACAGGGGTAGGACTGAAGCTTTCTTT.

The chain has TRBV7-2 and TRBJ1-2, with 7 positions matching TRBD1. There are 13 residues in the CDR3. Germline V gene sequence: CDR1 SGHTA, CDR2 FQGNSA. After removal of 10 bases from V and 4 bases from J, the junction contained 9 bases not matched to a gene. The DNA for the CDR3 is TGTGCCACCCGCGGACAGGCCCTCTATGGCTACACCTTC. Amino acid sequence: CATRGQALYGYTF. Using reference TRBV7-2 and TRBJ1-2 for the parts outside the CDR3, the full variable domain is GAGVSQSPSNKVTEKGKDVELRCDPISGHTALYWYRQSLGQGLEFLIYFQGNSAPDKSGLPSDRFSAERTGGSVSTLTIQRTQQEDSAVYLCATRGQALYGYTFGSGTRLTVV.

The chain employs TRBV5-1 and TRBJ2-5; TRBD1 is a possible D gene (6 bases). V was clipped by 3 bases and J by 1 base, with 13 bases between them. The CDR3 is 15 amino acids. Germline CDR1 SGHRS, CDR2 YFSETQ. CDR3 in DNA: TGCGCCAGCAGCTCGAATACAGGGTCCCAAGAGACCCAGTACTTC. Translated: CASSSNTGSQETQYF.

This chain joins TRBV6-5 and TRBJ2-7; 9 bases align to TRBD1. The CDR3 is made up of 16 amino acids. CDR1 MNHEY and CDR2 SVGAGI come from the germline V gene. Trimming at V came to 0 bases and at J to 2 bases, leaving 5 bases not matched to a gene. The CDR3 region has the DNA TGTGCCAGCAGTTACTCCGGGACAGGGCTCACCTACGAGCAGTACTTC. Translation: CASSYSGTGLTYEQYF.

The chain recombines TRBV12-3 or TRBV12-4 with TRBJ2-7; weak D call: TRBD2 (5 bases). V was shortened by 8 bases and J by 3 bases, with 8 bases between the two germline ends. This CDR3 has 11 amino acids. This CDR3 reads CASAGIYEQYF. CDR3 sequence (DNA): TGTGCCAGCGCGGGTATCTACGAGCAGTACTTC.